This T cell receptor beta chain was retrieved from a study of T cells after somatic rescue of genetic block. The CDR3 length is 15 residues. The ends were cut back, 4 bases at V and 4 bases at J, with 12 bases in the middle. The V gene's germline CDR1 is SGHRS and CDR2 YFSETQ. Sequenced by immunoSEQ multiplex PCR; TCRdb stores in-frame clones only, minus some. Seen here are 13,000 to 15,000 clones, about three quarters observed once, and the top ten hold 13% to 15%. The clonotype originates from a boy under 18. V and J are TRBV5-1 and TRBJ1-6; the D gene is possibly TRBD1 (5 bases). The sample was peripheral blood mononuclear cells (PBMCs). CDR3 loop: CASSPGSGYNSPLHF. The CDR3 bases are TGCGCCAGCAGCCCAGGGAGCGGTTATAATTCACCCCTCCACTTT.